These 22 T cell receptor beta chains were sequenced from one sample in a study of T cell clusters in autoimmune cytopenias. TRB was amplified from approximately 230 ng of peripheral blood genomic DNA per sample. One tube held mixed TRB-A and TRB-B primer pools for touch-down PCR. TCRdb re-called the multiplex PCR reads; one entry per CDR3 protein, DNA not given. Its clone listing holds some 8,000 distinct CDR3 sequences. Sequencing was carried out using peripheral blood. These receptor sequences come from a human donor with an autoimmune cytopenia or autoimmune hepatitis (not recorded which).

This chain joins TRBV12-3 or TRBV12-4 and TRBJ1-2. This CDR3 has 15 amino acids. The CDR3 sequence: CASSRSGQLDYGYTF.

According to its frequency, this clonotype is medium-sized (0.01 to 0.1%). The chain recombines TRBV27 with TRBJ2-1. CDR1 MNHEY and CDR2 SMNVEV come from the germline V gene (reference sequence). The CDR3 consists of 11 residues. The CDR3: CASSYSNEQFF.

This clonotype is identified as medium-sized from frequency. The V call is TRBV18, the J call TRBJ2-7. The CDR3 contains 14 residues. Per the germline V gene, CDR1 is KGHSH and CDR2 is LQKENI. The CDR3 protein is CASSLAGSTKEQYF. The full variable domain, rest sourced from reference TRBV18 and TRBJ2-7, is NAGVMQNPRHLVRRRGQEARLRCSPMKGHSHVYWYRQLPEEGLKFMVYLQKENIIDESGMPKERFSAEFPKEGPSILRIQQVVRGDSAAYFCASSLAGSTKEQYFGPGTRLTVT.

The rearrangement joins TRBV12-3 or TRBV12-4 to TRBJ1-1; TCRdb returns TRBD1, unconfirmable since there is no DNA. CDR3 length: 12 residues. CDR3 sequence reads: CASRQRGTEAFF.

This rearrangement joins TRBV4-2 to TRBJ2-5; no DNA is available, so the TRBD1 call from TCRdb remains unchecked. The CDR3 totals 14 residues. CDR1 is LGHNA and CDR2 is YNFKEQ in the germline V gene. The CDR3 loop is CASSQYRGGETQYF.

This clonotype counts as medium-sized by frequency. The rearrangement links TRBV15 to TRBJ1-4; TCRdb's D gene call, TRBD1, goes unchecked for lack of DNA. CDR1 LNHNV and CDR2 YYDKDF come from the germline V gene (reference sequence). The CDR3 totals 16 residues. The CDR3: CATSRDGVGQDEKLFF.

This chain uses TRBV20-1 with TRBJ1-6; TCRdb calls TRBD1, which cannot be checked without DNA. CDR1 and CDR2 (germline): DFQATT, SNEGSKA (reference sequence). The CDR3 covers 14 residues. Here the CDR3 reads CSARGHRGNSPLHF.

V gene TRBV12-3 or TRBV12-4 combines with J gene TRBJ1-1. The CDR3 sequence is 13 residues long. The CDR3 protein is CASSFGPNTEAFF.

The rearrangement links TRBV19 to TRBJ1-6; the D gene TCRdb calls, TRBD1, cannot be checked with no DNA. Germline V CDR1 and CDR2: LNHDA, SQIVND (reference sequence). The CDR3 has 15 amino acids. The CDR3 sequence: CASSIGTGANSPLHF.

This clonotype is identified as medium-sized from frequency. The gene calls are TRBV6-5 and TRBJ2-7; TCRdb lists TRBD1, though no DNA is available to test this call. The CDR3 has 12 residues. Germline lookup yields CDR1 MNHEY and CDR2 SVGAGI. The CDR3 here is CASGRQAYEQYF.

This chain joins TRBV5-1 and TRBJ1-2; without DNA, the TCRdb call of TRBD1 cannot be checked. The CDR3 runs to 14 residues. Germline V lookup: CDR1 SGHRS, CDR2 YFSETQ. The CDR3: CASRPDRGSSGYTF.

Measured by frequency, this clonotype is medium-sized (0.01 to 0.1%). The V call is TRBV6-5, the J call TRBJ2-7; checking the TCRdb D call of TRBD1 is not possible without DNA. Germline loops: CDR1 MNHEY, CDR2 SVGAGI. The CDR3 spans 13 residues. CDR3 sequence reads: CAVGDSTSYEQYF.

Frequency places this clonotype as medium-sized. The chain uses TRBV5-4 and TRBJ2-2; TCRdb returns TRBD2, unconfirmable since there is no DNA. Germline CDR1 is SGHNT and CDR2 is YYREEE (reference sequence). This CDR3 comprises 17 residues. The CDR3 is CASSRGLAGVNTGELFF.

V gene TRBV12-3 or TRBV12-4 combines with J gene TRBJ2-1; TCRdb names TRBD2, which stays unverified in the absence of DNA. This CDR3 contains 18 residues. CDR3 amino acids: CASSWFSGRDRSYNEQFF.

Judged by frequency, this clonotype is medium-sized. V and J are TRBV19 and TRBJ1-5. Germline values: CDR1 LNHDA, CDR2 SQIVND (reference sequence). This CDR3 contains 14 residues. The chain's CDR3 is CASTLLHSNQPQHF.

Judged by frequency, this clonotype is medium-sized (0.01 to 0.1%). The V gene is TRBV30, the J gene TRBJ1-6. The length of the CDR3 is 15 residues. From germline, CDR1 is GTSNPN and CDR2 SVGIG (reference sequence). The CDR3 sequence is CASPAGDLYNSPLHF.

By frequency, this clonotype registers medium-sized (0.01 to 0.1%). The rearrangement links TRBV29-1 to TRBJ2-3; the D call from TCRdb, TRBD2, cannot be confirmed without DNA. The germline gives CDR1 SQVTM, CDR2 ANQGSEA. The CDR3 runs to 12 residues. CDR3 amino acids: CSVVGGPDTQYF.

The gene calls are TRBV6-1 and TRBJ1-2. The CDR3 loop spans 15 amino acids. Germline assignment: CDR1 MNHNS and CDR2 SASEGT. CDR3 amino acids: CASSASGGQVYGYTF.

According to its frequency, this clonotype is medium-sized. The chain links TRBV27 to TRBJ1-6; no DNA is available, so the TRBD1 call from TCRdb remains unchecked. Germline CDR1 MNHEY, CDR2 SMNVEV (reference sequence). The length of the CDR3 is 14 residues. CDR3 region: CASRMMGANSPLHF.

Frequency places this clonotype as medium-sized. V and J are TRBV18 and TRBJ2-7; TCRdb picks TRBD2, but there is no DNA to check that call. Germline V lookup: CDR1 KGHSH, CDR2 LQKENI. This CDR3 contains 15 residues. The CDR3 here is CASSLTSGELDEQYF. The full variable domain, rest sourced from reference TRBV18 and TRBJ2-7, is NAGVMQNPRHLVRRRGQEARLRCSPMKGHSHVYWYRQLPEEGLKFMVYLQKENIIDESGMPKERFSAEFPKEGPSILRIQQVVRGDSAAYFCASSLTSGELDEQYFGPGTRLTVT.

The chain joins TRBV7-6 to TRBJ2-2; TCRdb outputs TRBD1, but without DNA this stays unchecked. Germline-derived CDR1 and CDR2 are SGHVS and FNYEAQ. The CDR3 contains 16 residues. Here the CDR3 reads CASSLKQGRNTGELFF.

This clonotype counts as medium-sized by frequency. The rearrangement links TRBV5-6 to TRBJ2-3; TCRdb designates TRBD2, a call that cannot be tested without DNA. This CDR3 spans 19 amino acids. Germline CDR1 is SGHDT and CDR2 is YYEEEE. This chain's CDR3 is CASSLKEWTSGASTDTQYF.